What follows are 20 T cell receptor beta chains derived from one specimen sequenced in a study of blood T cells in healthy people across ages. Primed by a sample-barcoded 5' primer and a J-beta primer mix, a second PCR proceeded for about 6 to 11 cycles. TCRdb redid the calling of the 5' RACE reads with MiXCR, one entry per CDR3 protein. Of 850,000 to 1,000,000 distinct CDR3 sequences in the sample, roughly 51% were seen once. Sequencing input: blood. The origin of the receptors is a woman in her sixties or seventies in good health.

This clonotype was recorded a few times. This chain links TRBV4-1 with TRBJ2-1; 10 bases agree with TRBD2. The CDR3 runs to 17 residues. J lost 9 bases, V lost 1 base, and 12 bases had no gene match. Germline CDR1 reads MGHRA; CDR2 reads YSYEKL. The CDR3 loop reads CASSQGLLAGEGSEQFF. For the CDR3, the DNA is TGCGCCAGCAGCCAAGGCCTTCTAGCGGGAGAGGGGAGTGAGCAGTTCTTC.

J is TRBJ2-7 and V is TRBV12-3 or TRBV12-4; 11 nucleotides line up with TRBD2. The CDR3 covers 16 residues. Trimming removed 5 bases from V and 3 bases from J; junction bases left unmatched: 9. The CDR3: CASSRTSGPLFYEQYF. In DNA form, the CDR3 reads TGTGCCAGCAGTCGGACTAGCGGGCCCCTATTCTACGAGCAGTACTTC.

V gene TRBV25-1 combines with J gene TRBJ1-1; no clear D. CDR1 and CDR2 from the germline V gene are MGHDK and SYGVNS. Trimming stripped 4 bases from V and 0 bases from J, with 9 bases between. CDR3 length: 14 residues. The CDR3 nucleotides are TGTGCCAGCAGTGGGGGAAAGATGAACACTGAAGCTTTCTTT. Amino acid sequence: CASSGGKMNTEAFF.

V and J are TRBV4-1 and TRBJ2-7; the D gene is possibly TRBD1 (6 bases). With 5 bases removed from V and 3 bases from J, the gap between germline ends came to 14 bases. CDR1 and CDR2 (germline): MGHRA, YSYEKL. This CDR3 has 14 amino acids. CDR3 protein: CASSFTDRIYEQYF. CDR3 DNA sequence: TGCGCCAGCAGCTTTACGGACAGAATCTACGAGCAGTACTTC.

This clonotype was seen only a few times. The genes are TRBV29-1 and TRBJ2-5, with D unclear. The CDR3 has 10 residues. The germline CDR1 and CDR2 sequences are SQVTM and ANQGSEA. The V and J ends lost 7 bases and 5 bases respectively, with 8 bases between them. Here the CDR3 DNA reads TGCAGCGCAAAAAGTGAGACCCAGTACTTC. It encodes CSAKSETQYF. The full variable domain, in which reference TRBV29-1 and TRBJ2-5 provide the parts outside the CDR3, is SAVISQKPSRDICQRGTSLTIQCQVDSQVTMMFWYRQQPGQSLTLIATANQGSEATYESGFVIDKFPISRPNLTFSTLTVSNMSPEDSSIYLCSAKSETQYFGPGTRLLVL.

The chain couples TRBV28 to TRBJ2-7; D remains ambiguous. V was clipped by 6 bases and J by 8 bases, with 17 bases between them. The length of the CDR3 is 13 residues. Per germline, CDR1 MDHEN and CDR2 SYDVKM. The CDR3 reads CASSDPIRAQQYF. DNA for the CDR3: TGTGCCAGCAGCGACCCTATTAGGGCACAGCAGTACTTC.

The CDR3, as DNA: TGCGCCAGCAGCCCAGGGATGACAGGGATACGCGTGCAGTACTTC. Its translation is CASSPGMTGIRVQYF. The chain employs TRBV5-1 and TRBJ2-5, with 7 bases identical to TRBD1. Germline CDR1 SGHRS, CDR2 YFSETQ. J gave up 11 bases and V 4 bases, and 17 bases lay outside the gene matches. The CDR3 contains 15 residues. Full variable domain (rest looked up from reference TRBV5-1 and TRBJ2-5): KAGVTQTPRYLIKTRGQQVTLSCSPISGHRSVSWYQQTPGQGLQFLFEYFSETQRNKGNFPGRFSGRQFSNSRSEMNVSTLELGDSALYLCASSPGMTGIRVQYFGPGTRLLVL.

This sequence joins TRBV7-2 and TRBJ2-1, with 7 bases that match TRBD2. The V segment lost 4 bases and the J segment 0 bases; nucleotides outside the gene matches: 6. There are 16 residues in the CDR3. Germline V gene data show CDR1 as SGHTA and CDR2 as FQGNSA. This CDR3 is CASSSNSGGSYNEQFF. Here the CDR3 DNA reads TGTGCCAGCAGCTCAAACTCGGGAGGCTCCTACAATGAGCAGTTCTTC.

This clonotype was recorded only once. The CDR3 is CASGENPSGNEQFF. The CDR3 DNA is TGTGCCAGCGGCGAGAACCCATCGGGCAATGAGCAGTTCTTC. V gene TRBV3-1 combines with J gene TRBJ2-1, with unresolved D. Germline-derived CDR1 and CDR2 are LGHDT and YNNKEL (reference sequence). V was pared by 8 bases and J by 6 bases, with 17 bases between. The CDR3 has 14 residues.

V and J are TRBV7-2 and TRBJ2-4; 8 bases align to TRBD2. The J call may be wrong; the DNA end is better matched by TRBJ2-7. In germline, CDR1 is SGHTA, CDR2 FQGNSA. The CDR3 runs to 14 residues. CDR3 nucleotides: TGTGCCAGCAGCCCCCGGGGACTAGACGACGAGCAGTACTTC. Its protein is CASSPRGLDDEQYF.

CDR3 residues: CASSWNSNNEQFF. The CDR3 DNA reads TGCGCCAGCAGTTGGAACAGTAACAATGAGCAGTTCTTC. This chain uses TRBV4-3 with TRBJ2-1; D not certain. CDR3 length equals 13 residues. V was clipped by 6 bases and J by 5 bases, with 11 bases between them. Per the germline V gene, CDR1 is LGHNA and CDR2 is YSLEER.

This chain joins TRBV6-2 or TRBV6-3 and TRBJ2-1, with D unresolved. The CDR3 runs 10 residues. Germline V CDR1 and CDR2: MNHEY, SVGEGT. V was shortened by 8 bases and J by 9 bases, with 8 bases between the two germline ends. CDR3: CASFQAEQFF. The CDR3 DNA is TGTGCCAGCTTCCAGGCTGAGCAGTTCTTC.

This clonotype came up a few times. The chain has TRBV3-1 and TRBJ2-5; the match to TRBD2 covers 7 bases. The germline CDR1 and CDR2 sequences are LGHDT and YNNKEL (reference sequence). CDR3 length: 16 residues. J was trimmed by 4 bases and V by 0 bases; bases with no gene match: 8. The DNA of the CDR3 is TGTGCCAGCAGCCAAGATACTCCGGGAGGCTCAGAGACCCAGTACTTC. Its translation: CASSQDTPGGSETQYF.

Regarding this clonotype: At one end the junction does not follow the germline gene, possibly because of a read error. The V and J genes are TRBV27 and TRBJ1-5, with D possibly matching TRBD1 (5 bases). The CDR3 is 14 residues long. The V gene's germline CDR1 is MNHEY and CDR2 SMNVEV (reference sequence). The CDR3 protein is CVSSNAPGFQPQHF. CDR3 DNA sequence: TGTGTCAGCAGCAACGCACCAGGGTTTCAGCCCCAGCATTTT.

The gene calls are TRBV9 and TRBJ2-3, with 8 positions matching TRBD2. The germline V gene has CDR1 SGDLS and CDR2 YYNGEE. V gave up 0 bases and J gave up 11 bases; unmatched junction bases: 5. CDR3 length: 13 amino acids. The CDR3 sequence is CASSVVPGGVQYF. The CDR3 DNA sequence: TGTGCCAGCAGCGTAGTCCCGGGAGGGGTGCAGTATTTT.

The V gene is TRBV7-8, the J gene TRBJ2-1; 7 bases map to TRBD2. Germline trimming cut 1 base from V and 8 bases from J; bases unmatched to any gene: 5. The germline V gene has CDR1 SGHVS and CDR2 FQNEAQ. The CDR3 is 14 amino acids. The CDR3 nucleotides read TGTGCCAGCAGCTTAGTGCTTGGGGGGGATGAGCAGTTCTTC. Translated, it gives CASSLVLGGDEQFF.

The genes are TRBV28 and TRBJ2-5, with D perhaps TRBD1 (5 bases). Deletions cut 6 bases from V and 6 bases from J, with 23 bases between. The CDR3 sequence is 16 residues long. Germline CDR1 is MDHEN and CDR2 is SYDVKM. Here the CDR3 DNA reads TGTGCCAGCAGCTTTCTGTCCGCAGGGCATGGAAAGACCCAGTACTTC. Translated: CASSFLSAGHGKTQYF.

This clonotype has more than one count but fewer than ten. The chain is built from TRBV28 and TRBJ2-4; 9 nucleotides agree with TRBD2. The J call is in doubt because the DNA end fits TRBJ2-7 better. Germline V gene lookup returns CDR1 MDHEN and CDR2 SYDVKM. This CDR3 has 14 amino acids. DNA for the CDR3: TGTGCCAGCACCATTAGCGGGAGCACCTACGAGCAGTACTTC. Protein sequence: CASTISGSTYEQYF.

The rearrangement uses TRBV6-1 and TRBJ2-7, with 9 bases lining up with TRBD1. V shed 3 bases and J 4 bases; nucleotides not matched to a gene: 7. The CDR3 extends over 15 amino acids. Germline CDR1 and CDR2: MNHNS and SASEGT. The CDR3 loop reads CASSDTRDRAYEQYF. The CDR3 region has the DNA TGTGCCAGCAGTGACACCCGGGACAGGGCGTACGAGCAGTACTTC.

The chain joins TRBV28 to TRBJ2-3, with 7 bases that match TRBD1. Germline loops: CDR1 MDHEN, CDR2 SYDVKM. The J segment lost 5 bases and the V segment lost 7 bases, leaving 9 bases of the junction unmatched. This CDR3 comprises 14 residues. The CDR3 protein is CASTPTGLGDTQYF. In nucleotides, the CDR3 is TGTGCCAGCACCCCGACAGGGCTTGGAGATACGCAGTATTTT. The entire variable domain, with the rest obtained from reference TRBV28 and TRBJ2-3, is as follows: DVKVTQSSRYLVKRTGEKVFLECVQDMDHENMFWYRQDPGLGLRLIYFSYDVKMKEKGDIPEGYSVSREKKERFSLILESASTNQTSMYLCASTPTGLGDTQYFGPGTRLTVL.